The sample holds one count of the clone carrying this TCR beta chain. As yet, its antigen is unknown. Trimming removed 1 base from V and 0 bases from J, with 10 bases in between. Germline V gene lookup returns CDR1 SGHVS and CDR2 FQNEAQ. The CDR3 extends over 17 amino acids. Assay: immunoSEQ multiplex PCR; the TCRdb copy retains only in-frame clones and omits some. The sample carries some 140,000 clones, over 90% recorded once. These data originate in a study of T cell responses to AZD1222 COVID-19 vaccine. Whole-study findings and limits: Spike-specific TCRs gained breadth and depth after people received two AZD1222 doses. Clonal diversity was possibly underestimated; the donors were predominantly white British and more often female. Repertoire collection took place solely once the T cell response had peaked. Spike was spanned by vaccine-associated CD4 TCRs, which were dominant at 160-218 and 743-854.

The clonotype comes from an adult in good health. This sequence joins TRBV7-8 and TRBJ1-6, with no clear D. The source material was peripheral blood, sampled on day 0 of AZD1222 vaccination. The CDR3 DNA reads TGTGCCAGCAGCTTAGATCGGGCCGGCTCCTATAATTCACCCCTCCACTTT. Protein: CASSLDRAGSYNSPLHF. The full variable domain, with the rest looked up from reference TRBV7-8 and TRBJ1-6, is GAGVSQSPRYKVAKRGQDVALRCDPISGHVSLFWYQQALGQGPEFLTYFQNEAQLDKSGLPSDRFFAERPEGSVSTLKIQRTQQEDSAVYLCASSLDRAGSYNSPLHFGNGTRLTVT.